This paragraph reports one T cell receptor (beta chain). The entry originates in a study of blood T cell repertoires in COVID-19. About the research overall: There were acute and convalescent COVID-19 samples, and they came from the United States, Italy and Spain. Sources were T cells, B-cell-depleted T cells, or PBMCs; the material itself was cDNA or gDNA.

The CDR3 has 14 amino acids. Germline CDR1 LGHNA, CDR2 YNFKEQ. V gave up 8 bases and J gave up 8 bases; unmatched junction bases: 5. Per the authors' pipeline: Reference gene primer amplification yielded estimated nucleated cell counts. Using immunoSEQ multiplex PCR, the repertoire was profiled, and TCRdb retains in-frame clones only, with some absent. From that table come the V and J calls and clone size; the DNA was used to work out D and trimming. Here the sample spans 180,000 or so clones, around nine tenths being singletons. The source is a man between 65 and 85 years old with acute or convalescent COVID-19. Sequencing input: peripheral blood. The chain has TRBV4-2 and TRBJ1-6, with 11 bases aligning to TRBD1. The CDR3 region is CASRGTGGYSPLHF. CDR3 DNA sequence: TGTGCCAGCCGTGGGACAGGGGGTTATTCACCCCTCCACTTT.